These T cell receptor beta chains were read from a single sample in a study of T-cell memory formation after mild COVID-19. TCRdb re-analysed the 5' RACE reads in MiXCR, keeping a single row per CDR3 protein. The sample contains around 250,000 distinct CDR3 sequences, 8% to 10% of which appear only once. Sequences were obtained from PBMCs or a T cell subset sorted from them (not recorded which). The source of these receptors is a man aged 18 to 30 who had mild COVID-19 (a few samples of this study predate the infection). Cell type and time point are not known. The CDR3 runs from the conserved cysteine through the conserved F or W. The order of the fields is D gene, CDR3 length, J gene, V gene, clone size, CDR3 DNA, CDR3 protein. A D gene is named only where the DNA matches it firmly. Clone size is not always given. Where it is, it says once, few, many or a class for expanded clones.

d_gene: TRBD2
len: 17
j_gene: TRBJ2-3
v_gene: TRBV5-1
abundance: few
CDR3nt: TGCGCCAGCAGCCTCCGGACTAGCGGGGTCCCAGAAGGAACGCAGTATTTT
CDR3aa: CASSLRTSGVPEGTQYF

d_gene: TRBD1
len: 14
j_gene: TRBJ1-1
v_gene: TRBV12-3/TRBV12-4
abundance: few
CDR3nt: TGTGCCAGCCGAGGGGGCAGGGGAGTCACTGAAGCTTTCTTT
CDR3aa: CASRGGRGVTEAFF

d_gene: .
len: 12
j_gene: TRBJ2-7
v_gene: TRBV20-1
abundance: few
CDR3nt: TGCAGTGCTCGCACAGGGAGCTACGAGCAGTACTTC
CDR3aa: CSARTGSYEQYF

d_gene: TRBD1
len: 13
j_gene: TRBJ1-6
v_gene: TRBV4-3
abundance: .
CDR3nt: TGCGCCAGCAGCCAGGGGACAGGTTCACCCCTCCACTTT
CDR3aa: CASSQGTGSPLHF

d_gene: TRBD1
len: 14
j_gene: TRBJ1-2
v_gene: TRBV6-2/TRBV6-3
abundance: .
CDR3nt: TGTGCCAGCAGTGTGGACAGGTTCGGTTATGGCTACACCTTC
CDR3aa: CASSVDRFGYGYTF

d_gene: .
len: 9
j_gene: TRBJ2-7
v_gene: TRBV5-6
abundance: few
CDR3nt: TGTGCCTCGCCGAGGGATAATTACTTC
CDR3aa: CASPRDNYF

d_gene: .
len: 13
j_gene: TRBJ2-1
v_gene: TRBV10-3
abundance: few
CDR3nt: TGTGCCATCAGTGAGCCGGGTGGCAATGAGCAGTTCTTC
CDR3aa: CAISEPGGNEQFF

d_gene: .
len: 13
j_gene: TRBJ1-6
v_gene: TRBV2
abundance: few
CDR3nt: TGTGCCAGCAGTGCGGGACTTAATTCACCCCTCCACTTT
CDR3aa: CASSAGLNSPLHF

d_gene: .
len: 16
j_gene: TRBJ1-5
v_gene: TRBV18
abundance: .
CDR3nt: TGTGCCAGCTCACCTCCGACCCAGTTTGGCAATCAGCCCCAGCATTTT
CDR3aa: CASSPPTQFGNQPQHF

d_gene: .
len: 11
j_gene: TRBJ2-7
v_gene: TRBV12-3/TRBV12-4
abundance: many
CDR3nt: TGTGCCAGCAGTTCAGGGGGGGAGCAGTACTTC
CDR3aa: CASSSGGEQYF

d_gene: TRBD1
len: 15
j_gene: TRBJ2-7
v_gene: TRBV6-6
abundance: .
CDR3nt: TGTGCCAGCAGCCTCGGGACAGGAAGCTCCTACGAGCAGTACTTC
CDR3aa: CASSLGTGSSYEQYF

d_gene: .
len: 15
j_gene: TRBJ2-3
v_gene: TRBV5-1
abundance: few
CDR3nt: TGCGCCAGCAGCGAGGGGACCCCACGGATGGATACGCAGTATTTT
CDR3aa: CASSEGTPRMDTQYF

d_gene: TRBD1
len: 15
j_gene: TRBJ2-1
v_gene: TRBV2
abundance: few
CDR3nt: TGTGCCAGCGACTCCGGGACAGGTTCTTACAATGAGCAGTTCTTC
CDR3aa: CASDSGTGSYNEQFF

d_gene: TRBD2
len: 13
j_gene: TRBJ2-5
v_gene: TRBV20-1
abundance: .
CDR3nt: TGCAGTGCTAAATCGGGGGGTCGAGAGACCCAGTACTTC
CDR3aa: CSAKSGGRETQYF

d_gene: .
len: 16
j_gene: TRBJ2-2
v_gene: TRBV30
abundance: once
CDR3nt: TGTGCCTGGAGCCCTAGTGGACAGTGGAACACCGGGGAGCTGTTTTTT
CDR3aa: CAWSPSGQWNTGELFF

d_gene: TRBD1
len: 16
j_gene: TRBJ2-3
v_gene: TRBV6-4
abundance: few
CDR3nt: TGTGCCAGCAGTGCCCCCGGGACAGTCAGCACAGATACGCAGTATTTT
CDR3aa: CASSAPGTVSTDTQYF

d_gene: .
len: 14
j_gene: TRBJ2-3
v_gene: TRBV20-1
abundance: many
CDR3nt: TGCAGTGCTTCGGACAGTTACAGCACAGATACGCAGTATTTT
CDR3aa: CSASDSYSTDTQYF

d_gene: .
len: 15
j_gene: TRBJ1-2
v_gene: TRBV4-1
abundance: .
CDR3nt: TGCGCCAGCAGCCAACCCCCCAGGGGCTACTATGGCTACACCTTC
CDR3aa: CASSQPPRGYYGYTF

d_gene: .
len: 14
j_gene: TRBJ2-7
v_gene: TRBV6-2/TRBV6-3
abundance: few
CDR3nt: TGTGCCAGCAGTTACGTCCTGACGTCGACCGAGCAGTACTTC
CDR3aa: CASSYVLTSTEQYF

d_gene: TRBD1
len: 17
j_gene: TRBJ2-1
v_gene: TRBV19
abundance: .
CDR3nt: TGTGCCAGTAGTATCCAACAGGGGACCGGCTCCTACAATGAGCAGTTCTTC
CDR3aa: CASSIQQGTGSYNEQFF

d_gene: .
len: 19
j_gene: TRBJ2-2
v_gene: TRBV4-2
abundance: few
CDR3nt: TGTGCCAGCAGCCAAGTGTTCGGGGGCCCGAAGAAGAACACCGGGGAGCTGTTTTTT
CDR3aa: CASSQVFGGPKKNTGELFF

d_gene: .
len: 12
j_gene: TRBJ2-3
v_gene: TRBV4-3
abundance: many
CDR3nt: TGCGCCAGCAGCCCGAGAGTCGGGACGCAGTATTTT
CDR3aa: CASSPRVGTQYF

d_gene: TRBD2
len: 18
j_gene: TRBJ2-5
v_gene: TRBV7-2
abundance: many
CDR3nt: TGTGCCAGCAGCTTATCGTCTAGCGGGGGCCCGTACCAAGAGACCCAGTACTTC
CDR3aa: CASSLSSSGGPYQETQYF

d_gene: .
len: 13
j_gene: TRBJ2-5
v_gene: TRBV11-1
abundance: few
CDR3nt: TGTGCCAGCCAAGGGGGGGGCCGAGAGACCCAGTACTTC
CDR3aa: CASQGGGRETQYF

d_gene: TRBD2
len: 14
j_gene: TRBJ2-3
v_gene: TRBV7-2
abundance: few
CDR3nt: TGTGCCAGCAGCTCGACTAGCAACACAGATACGCAGTATTTT
CDR3aa: CASSSTSNTDTQYF

d_gene: .
len: 15
j_gene: TRBJ2-5
v_gene: TRBV20-1
abundance: many
CDR3nt: TGCAGTGCTAGAGTTGGGGGGAGCTGGGAAGAGACCCAGTACTTC
CDR3aa: CSARVGGSWEETQYF

d_gene: TRBD1
len: 17
j_gene: TRBJ1-2
v_gene: TRBV27
abundance: .
CDR3nt: TGTGCCAGCAGGGCCGGGACAGGGGGCGTAAGCGGCTATGGCTACACCTTC
CDR3aa: CASRAGTGGVSGYGYTF

d_gene: TRBD1
len: 13
j_gene: TRBJ1-5
v_gene: TRBV7-2
abundance: few
CDR3nt: TGTGCCAGCAGAGCCGACAGGGATCAGCCCCAGCATTTT
CDR3aa: CASRADRDQPQHF

d_gene: .
len: 15
j_gene: TRBJ1-5
v_gene: TRBV5-1
abundance: .
CDR3nt: TGCGCCAGCAGCTTGTTCGCAGGGTCTAATCAGCCCCAGCATTTT
CDR3aa: CASSLFAGSNQPQHF

d_gene: .
len: 13
j_gene: TRBJ1-1
v_gene: TRBV12-3/TRBV12-4
abundance: many
CDR3nt: TGTGCCAGCAGTTTCCGGGTAGGGACTGAAGCTTTCTTT
CDR3aa: CASSFRVGTEAFF

d_gene: TRBD1
len: 15
j_gene: TRBJ2-1
v_gene: TRBV5-1
abundance: many
CDR3nt: TGCGCCAGCGGCCGGGACAGCAGGTACTACAATGAGCAGTTCTTC
CDR3aa: CASGRDSRYYNEQFF

d_gene: .
len: 16
j_gene: TRBJ2-2
v_gene: TRBV6-2/TRBV6-3
abundance: .
CDR3nt: TGTGCCAGCCGTCCCGCCGGACATTCGAACACCGGGGAGCTGTTTTTT
CDR3aa: CASRPAGHSNTGELFF

d_gene: .
len: 15
j_gene: TRBJ1-6
v_gene: TRBV4-3
abundance: .
CDR3nt: TGCGCCAGCAGCCAGGGGGACAATCGTTGGGCACCCCTCCACTTT
CDR3aa: CASSQGDNRWAPLHF

d_gene: TRBD1
len: 15
j_gene: TRBJ1-3
v_gene: TRBV7-2
abundance: .
CDR3nt: TGTGCCAGCAGCTTAGCTGGACAGGGGCAAAACACCATATATTTT
CDR3aa: CASSLAGQGQNTIYF

d_gene: .
len: 12
j_gene: TRBJ1-1
v_gene: TRBV7-2
abundance: few
CDR3nt: TGTGCCAGCAGTTTTGGGGACACCCAAGCTTTCTTT
CDR3aa: CASSFGDTQAFF

d_gene: .
len: 15
j_gene: TRBJ1-2
v_gene: TRBV27
abundance: .
CDR3nt: TGTGCCAGCAGTTCCACAGGATACACTAACTATGGCTACACCTTC
CDR3aa: CASSSTGYTNYGYTF

d_gene: .
len: 14
j_gene: TRBJ2-7
v_gene: TRBV7-2
abundance: .
CDR3nt: TGTGCCAGCAGCTATGACATACAGGGCCACGAGCAGTACTTC
CDR3aa: CASSYDIQGHEQYF

d_gene: .
len: 17
j_gene: TRBJ1-3
v_gene: TRBV10-3
abundance: .
CDR3nt: TGTGCCATCAGACAACCACAGGGATTAGGTCCTGGAAACACCATATATTTT
CDR3aa: CAIRQPQGLGPGNTIYF

d_gene: .
len: 15
j_gene: TRBJ2-2
v_gene: TRBV6-6
abundance: .
CDR3nt: TGTGCCAGCAGTACGTCCCCGAGGGGAACCGGGGAGCTGTTTTTT
CDR3aa: CASSTSPRGTGELFF

d_gene: .
len: 14
j_gene: TRBJ2-1
v_gene: TRBV20-1
abundance: few
CDR3nt: TGCAGTGCTAGCTGGGGGGATCGCTACAATGAGCAGTTCTTC
CDR3aa: CSASWGDRYNEQFF

d_gene: TRBD2
len: 16
j_gene: TRBJ2-1
v_gene: TRBV24-1
abundance: .
CDR3nt: TGTGCCACCAGTGATGCTAGCGGGGGGGTAAACAATGAGCAGTTCTTC
CDR3aa: CATSDASGGVNNEQFF

d_gene: .
len: 14
j_gene: TRBJ2-6
v_gene: TRBV15
abundance: .
CDR3nt: TGTGCCACCAGCATGGCCTCTGGGGCCAACGTCCTGACTTTC
CDR3aa: CATSMASGANVLTF

d_gene: .
len: 12
j_gene: TRBJ1-2
v_gene: TRBV20-1
abundance: .
CDR3nt: TGCAGTGCTAGCGCACTCGCAGGTGGCTACACCTTC
CDR3aa: CSASALAGGYTF

d_gene: TRBD1
len: 16
j_gene: TRBJ2-7
v_gene: TRBV12-3/TRBV12-4
abundance: .
CDR3nt: TGTGCCAGCAGTCCGACAGGGGGCGAACCTACCTACGAGCAGTACTTC
CDR3aa: CASSPTGGEPTYEQYF

d_gene: .
len: 15
j_gene: TRBJ2-5
v_gene: TRBV7-2
abundance: .
CDR3nt: TGTGCCAGCAGCTTAGCGTGGGTGTACCAAGAGACCCAGTACTTC
CDR3aa: CASSLAWVYQETQYF

d_gene: TRBD2
len: 16
j_gene: TRBJ2-7
v_gene: TRBV14
abundance: .
CDR3nt: TGTGCCAGCAGCCAATTGACTAGCGGGGAGGACTACGAGCAGTACTTC
CDR3aa: CASSQLTSGEDYEQYF

d_gene: TRBD1
len: 18
j_gene: TRBJ1-6
v_gene: TRBV7-9
abundance: .
CDR3nt: TGTGCCAGCAGCTTAGAAGGGCCCCGGACAGGGAAGAATTCACCCCTCCACTTT
CDR3aa: CASSLEGPRTGKNSPLHF

d_gene: .
len: 14
j_gene: TRBJ1-1
v_gene: TRBV7-2
abundance: .
CDR3nt: TGTGCCAGCAGCTTGACCAGGGGAGTCACTGAAGCTTTCTTT
CDR3aa: CASSLTRGVTEAFF